These 20 T cell receptor beta chains were all obtained from the same sample, sequenced in a study of blood T cell repertoires in COVID-19. Using immunoSEQ multiplex PCR, the repertoire was profiled, and TCRdb retains in-frame clones only, with some absent. The sample contains about 350,000 clones, approximately 89% of which appear only once. Sequencing used peripheral blood. The receptor set was obtained from a woman aged 18-35 years who had recovered from COVID-19.

The gene calls are TRBV4-1 and TRBJ2-3; TRBD1 matches 7 bases. The CDR3 runs 15 residues. J was trimmed by 8 bases and V by 4 bases; bases with no gene match: 12. Germline V gene sequence: CDR1 MGHRA, CDR2 YSYEKL. For the CDR3, the DNA is TGCGCCAGCAGCCTTAGACAGGGATCCCCGGGTACGCAGTATTTT. Its protein product is CASSLRQGSPGTQYF.

The gene calls are TRBV29-1 and TRBJ2-6, with 10 bases that match TRBD1. Germline CDR1 and CDR2: SQVTM and ANQGSEA. V shed 1 base, J shed 0 bases, and the junction held 6 bases outside the gene matches. The CDR3 is made up of 18 amino acids. CDR3 in DNA: TGCAGCGTTGAAGTGCCGACAGGGGGCGGCTCTGGGGCCAACGTCCTGACTTTC. Translation: CSVEVPTGGGSGANVLTF.

This sequence joins TRBV5-6 and TRBJ2-5; possible D gene TRBD2, 6 bases. Trimming took off 1 base at V and 5 bases at J, with 9 bases between the two ends. There are 13 residues in the CDR3. Germline CDR1 reads SGHDT; CDR2 reads YYEEEE. In DNA, the CDR3 is TGTGCCAGCAGCTTGTGGCTAGCGGAGACCCAGTACTTC. Protein: CASSLWLAETQYF.

The CDR3 nucleotides read TGTGCCAGTCAGCTATCCAGGGGAATGGGCTATGGCTACACCTTC. Its protein is CASQLSRGMGYGYTF. The V and J genes are TRBV19 and TRBJ1-2; a possible D gene is TRBD1 (6 bases). The germline V gene encodes CDR1 LNHDA and CDR2 SQIVND (reference sequence). The V and J ends lost 8 bases and 4 bases respectively, with 20 bases between them. The CDR3 runs 15 residues.

V usage is TRBV7-2 and J usage is TRBJ2-1, with TRBD2 matching 12 bases. The J segment lost 0 bases and the V segment lost 2 bases, leaving 2 bases of the junction unmatched. The CDR3 is 17 residues long. From germline, CDR1 is SGHTA and CDR2 FQGNSA. The CDR3 DNA reads TGTGCCAGCAGCTTACTAGCGGGAGGGAGCTCCTACAATGAGCAGTTCTTC. Translation gives CASSLLAGGSSYNEQFF.

The chain has TRBV19 and TRBJ1-2, with TRBD1 as a possible D gene (6 bases). V lost 1 base to trimming and J lost 6 bases, with 9 bases between them. Germline V gene sequence: CDR1 LNHDA, CDR2 SQIVND (reference sequence). This CDR3 comprises 13 residues. The CDR3 coding sequence is TGTGCCAGTAGTATAGGGACAGCAAATGGCTACACCTTC. Encoded protein: CASSIGTANGYTF.

This clone was observed a single time. V usage is TRBV27 and J usage is TRBJ1-3; 7 nucleotides line up with TRBD1. This CDR3 has 15 amino acids. V lost 6 bases, J lost 4 bases, and 9 bases stayed unmatched. Per the germline V gene, CDR1 is MNHEY and CDR2 is SMNVEV (reference sequence). In DNA, the CDR3 is TGTGCCAGCAGCGCGACAGGGACTCTGGGAAACACCATATATTTT. Its translation is CASSATGTLGNTIYF.

V is TRBV4-3 and J is TRBJ1-1; tentative D call: TRBD1 (5 bases). The CDR3 has 15 residues. The germline V and J ends were trimmed by 0 bases and 5 bases, with 13 bases remaining between them. From germline, CDR1 is LGHNA and CDR2 YSLEER. The CDR3 DNA sequence: TGCGCCAGCAGCCAAGAGAACTGGAGGGGTACTGAAGCTTTCTTT. Translation gives CASSQENWRGTEAFF.

The chain employs TRBV5-4 and TRBJ1-4; 8 bases fit TRBD1. V was clipped by 0 bases and J by 12 bases; unmatched bases: 4. In germline, CDR1 is SGHNT, CDR2 YYREEE (reference sequence). The CDR3 has 13 amino acids. The chain's CDR3 is CASSLGPRGQLFF. Here the CDR3 DNA reads TGTGCCAGCAGCTTGGGGCCCAGGGGGCAACTGTTTTTT.

The gene calls are TRBV6-5 and TRBJ2-1, with 10 bases fitting TRBD1. The junction had 5 bases not matched to a gene; V was cut back by 7 bases and J by 5 bases. In germline, CDR1 is MNHEY, CDR2 SVGAGI. The CDR3 extends over 14 amino acids. CDR3: CASTAGTGDNEQFF. The CDR3 DNA sequence: TGTGCCAGCACCGCCGGGACAGGGGACAATGAGCAGTTCTTC.

The V gene is TRBV5-1, the J gene TRBJ2-2, with 9 bases identical to TRBD1. The CDR3 covers 15 residues. Germline CDR1 reads SGHRS; CDR2 reads YFSETQ. V gave up 7 bases and J gave up 1 base; unmatched junction bases: 5. CDR3 sequence (DNA): TGCGCCAGCTGGACAGGGGAGTTGAACACCGGGGAGCTGTTTTTT. Its protein is CASWTGELNTGELFF.

CDR3 DNA sequence: TGCGCCAGCAGCCCCCTCGCCGGGGTCGTGGTCGGGGAGCTGTTTTTT. Its protein product is CASSPLAGVVVGELFF. This chain uses TRBV4-3 with TRBJ2-2; D is perhaps TRBD2 (5 bases). Germline CDR1 LGHNA, CDR2 YSLEER. Trimming cost V 4 bases and J 7 bases, with 19 bases left between them. The CDR3 is made up of 16 amino acids.

CDR3 sequence (DNA): TGTGCCAGCAGCTTGAGCGGGAGGGCCTACAATGAGCAGTTCTTC. Residues: CASSLSGRAYNEQFF. The chain is built from TRBV5-5 and TRBJ2-1; 10 bases match TRBD2. Germline V gene lookup returns CDR1 SGHKS and CDR2 YYEKEE (reference sequence). With V trimmed by 1 base and J by 2 bases, 0 bases remained unmatched. The CDR3 is 15 residues long. Drawing the rest from reference TRBV5-5 and TRBJ2-1, the complete variable domain is DAGVTQSPTHLIKTRGQQVTLRCSPISGHKSVSWYQQVLGQGPQFIFQYYEKEERGRGNFPDRFSARQFPNYSSELNVNALLLGDSALYLCASSLSGRAYNEQFFGPGTRLTVL.

This sequence joins TRBV11-3 and TRBJ1-1; a possible D gene is TRBD1 (5 bases). The CDR3 totals 15 residues. Germline CDR1 and CDR2: SGHNT and YENEEA. Trimming left V 5 bases short and J 0 bases short, with 13 bases between. CDR3 sequence reads: CASSKRTRMNTEAFF. DNA of the CDR3: TGTGCCAGCAGCAAAAGGACAAGGATGAACACTGAAGCTTTCTTT.

V and J are TRBV4-2 and TRBJ2-3; 8 bases fit TRBD2. CDR1 and CDR2 (germline): LGHNA, YNFKEQ. There are 16 residues in the CDR3. Trimming took 1 base from V and 3 from J; bases not matched to a gene: 6. The CDR3 coding sequence is TGTGCCAGCAGCCAAGTTACGGGAGGGGCAACAGATACGCAGTATTTT. It is translated as CASSQVTGGATDTQYF.

This chain connects TRBV11-2 to TRBJ2-3; possible D gene TRBD1, 7 bases. The CDR3 runs to 13 residues. V was clipped by 5 bases and J by 4 bases, with 10 bases between them. In germline, CDR1 is SGHAT, CDR2 FQNNGV. The CDR3 reads CASSRGTADTQYF. In nucleotides, the CDR3 is TGTGCCAGCAGCCGCGGGACAGCAGATACGCAGTATTTT. The full variable domain, rest sourced from reference TRBV11-2 and TRBJ2-3, is EAGVAQSPRYKIIEKRQSVAFWCNPISGHATLYWYQQILGQGPKLLIQFQNNGVVDDSQLPKDRFSAERLKGVDSTLKIQPAKLEDSAVYLCASSRGTADTQYFGPGTRLTVL.

The chain has TRBV10-1 and TRBJ2-2; 8 bases match TRBD2. Unmatched junction bases numbered 7, after V lost 3 bases and J lost 1 base. CDR1 and CDR2 from the germline V gene are WNHNN and SYGVQD (reference sequence). This CDR3 has 17 residues. CDR3 loop: CASSEKAGGVNTGELFF. CDR3 sequence (DNA): TGCGCCAGCAGTGAAAAGGCGGGAGGCGTGAACACCGGGGAGCTGTTTTTT.

The chain employs TRBV11-3 and TRBJ2-1; D not resolved. This CDR3 contains 12 residues. CDR1 and CDR2 (germline): SGHNT, YENEEA. The V end lost 5 bases, the J end lost 8 bases, and 10 bases lay between the germline ends. CDR3 in DNA: TGTGCCAGCAGCCCCTTTGCGGATGAGCAGTTCTTC. It is translated as CASSPFADEQFF.

This chain connects TRBV30 to TRBJ1-2; the D gene is possibly TRBD1 (5 bases). The germline CDR1 and CDR2 sequences are GTSNPN and SVGIG (reference sequence). The V and J ends lost 6 bases and 3 bases respectively, with 14 bases between them. This CDR3 is built from 13 residues. In nucleotides, the CDR3 is TGTGCCTGTCTGAACAGGTACCACTATGGCTACACCTTC. The encoded protein is CACLNRYHYGYTF.

V gene TRBV5-6 combines with J gene TRBJ2-1; 7 bases agree with TRBD1. J lost 7 bases, V lost 0 bases, and 7 bases had no gene match. This CDR3 is 15 amino acids long. Germline V gene lookup returns CDR1 SGHDT and CDR2 YYEEEE. The DNA of the CDR3 is TGTGCCAGCAGCTTGGCCGGGACAGACACTAATGAGCAGTTCTTC. This gives the protein CASSLAGTDTNEQFF. The full variable domain, in which reference TRBV5-6 and TRBJ2-1 provide the parts outside the CDR3, is DAGVTQSPTHLIKTRGQQVTLRCSPKSGHDTVSWYQQALGQGPQFIFQYYEEEERQRGNFPDRFSGHQFPNYSSELNVNALLLGDSALYLCASSLAGTDTNEQFFGPGTRLTVL.